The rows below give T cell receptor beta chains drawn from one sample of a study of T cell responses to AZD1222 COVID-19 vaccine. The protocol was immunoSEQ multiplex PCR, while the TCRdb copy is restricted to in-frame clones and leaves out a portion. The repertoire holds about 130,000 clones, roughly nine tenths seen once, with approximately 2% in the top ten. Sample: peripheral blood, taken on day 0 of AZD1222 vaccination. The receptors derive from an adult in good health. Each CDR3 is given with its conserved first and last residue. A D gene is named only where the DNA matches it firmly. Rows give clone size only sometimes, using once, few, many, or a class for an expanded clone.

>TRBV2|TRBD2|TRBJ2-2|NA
TGTGCCAGCGGACTAGCGAGGACCGGGGAGCTGTTTTTT
CASGLARTGELFF
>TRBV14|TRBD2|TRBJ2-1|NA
TGTGCCAGCAGCCAAGGTTTGGGACTAGCGGCGCTCAGGGGTGAGCAGTTCTTC
CASSQGLGLAALRGEQFF
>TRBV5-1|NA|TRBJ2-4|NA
TGCGCCAGCAGCTTGGGCGCGGGGACGGACATTCAGTACTTC
CASSLGAGTDIQYF
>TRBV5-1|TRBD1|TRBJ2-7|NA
TGCGCCAGCAGCTTGGCGACAGGGGTGGGGTCCGAGCAGTACTTC
CASSLATGVGSEQYF
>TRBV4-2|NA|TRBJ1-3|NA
TGTGCCAGCAGCCAAGTTGCAGGGGCTGGAAACACCATATATTTT
CASSQVAGAGNTIYF
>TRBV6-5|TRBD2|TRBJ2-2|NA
TGTGCCAGCAGCGTAGCGGGGGTCAACACCGGGGAGCTGTTTTTT
CASSVAGVNTGELFF
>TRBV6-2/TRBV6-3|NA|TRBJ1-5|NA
TGTGCCAGCAGTTACTCGCGAGGGGACAAGGGGCCCCAGCATTTT
CASSYSRGDKGPQHF
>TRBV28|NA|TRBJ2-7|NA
TGTGCCAGCAGTTTTCCGGTGTCCTACGAGCAGTACTTC
CASSFPVSYEQYF
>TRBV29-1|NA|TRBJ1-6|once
TGCAGCGTAGCCGGGACCCTCGATTCACCCCTCCACTTT
CSVAGTLDSPLHF
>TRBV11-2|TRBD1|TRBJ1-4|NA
TGTGCCAGCAGCAAGACAGGGAATAATGAAAAACTGTTTTTT
CASSKTGNNEKLFF
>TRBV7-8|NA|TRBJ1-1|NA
TGTGCCAGCAGCTTAGCACAGCGGGGGCGAACTGAAGCTTTCTTT
CASSLAQRGRTEAFF
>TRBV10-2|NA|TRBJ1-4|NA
TGCGCCAGCAGTGATTTCTCCGGGATCTCAGTTACAACTAATGAAAAACTGTTTTTT
CASSDFSGISVTTNEKLFF
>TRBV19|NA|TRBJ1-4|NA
TGTGCCAGTAGTATAGGGACGCCTGCAACTAATGAAAAACTGTTTTTT
CASSIGTPATNEKLFF
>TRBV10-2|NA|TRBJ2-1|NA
TGCGCCAGCAGTGTCGTAGTTCCCTCCTACAATGAGCAGTTCTTC
CASSVVVPSYNEQFF
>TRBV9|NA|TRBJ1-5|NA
TGTGCCAGCAGCGTAGATCCCCACGGCAATCAGCCCCAGCATTTT
CASSVDPHGNQPQHF
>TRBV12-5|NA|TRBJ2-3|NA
TGTGCTAGTGGTTTGGATTTAGATACGCAGTATTTT
CASGLDLDTQYF
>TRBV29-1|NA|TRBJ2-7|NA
TGCAGCGTCGAGGACATTTGGAAGGGCTACGAGCAGTACTTC
CSVEDIWKGYEQYF
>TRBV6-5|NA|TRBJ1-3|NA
TGTGCCAGCATCGGAGACTCTGGAAACACCATATATTTT
CASIGDSGNTIYF
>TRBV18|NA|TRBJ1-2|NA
TGTGCCAGCTCACCGCTCGCAGAGCCCTATGGCTACACCTTC
CASSPLAEPYGYTF
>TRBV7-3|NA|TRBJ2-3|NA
TGTGCCAGCAGCCCCTACGGCAGCACAGATACGCAGTATTTT
CASSPYGSTDTQYF
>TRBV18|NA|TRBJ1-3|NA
TGTGCCAGCTCACCGGGAGCCGCCAACACCATATATTTT
CASSPGAANTIYF
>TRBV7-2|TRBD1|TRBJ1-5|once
TGTGCCAGCAGCTCCCCCGGACAGGGGATAAATCAGCCCCAGCATTTT
CASSSPGQGINQPQHF
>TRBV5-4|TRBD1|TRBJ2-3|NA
TGTGCCAGCAGCTTCGGGACAGGGCTCGCAGATACGCAGTATTTT
CASSFGTGLADTQYF
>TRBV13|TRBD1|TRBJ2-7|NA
TGTGCCAGCAGCCAGGGACAGGGGTACGAGCAGTACTTC
CASSQGQGYEQYF
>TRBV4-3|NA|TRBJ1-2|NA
TGCGCCAGCAGCCAAAGCACCCCGGGAGAGTATGGCTACACCTTC
CASSQSTPGEYGYTF
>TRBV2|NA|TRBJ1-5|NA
TGTGCCAGCAGCCTGGGGGGCGGTCAGCCCCAGCATTTT
CASSLGGGQPQHF